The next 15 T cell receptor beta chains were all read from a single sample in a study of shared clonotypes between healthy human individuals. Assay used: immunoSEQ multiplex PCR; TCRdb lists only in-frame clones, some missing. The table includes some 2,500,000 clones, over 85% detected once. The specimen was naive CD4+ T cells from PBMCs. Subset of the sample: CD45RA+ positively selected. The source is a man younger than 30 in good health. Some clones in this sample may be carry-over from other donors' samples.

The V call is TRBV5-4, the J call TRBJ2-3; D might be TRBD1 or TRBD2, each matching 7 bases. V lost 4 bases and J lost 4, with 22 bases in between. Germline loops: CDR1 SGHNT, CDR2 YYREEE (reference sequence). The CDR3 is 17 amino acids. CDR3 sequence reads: CASSAKWGRGRADTQYF. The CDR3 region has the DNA TGTGCCAGCAGCGCCAAATGGGGCAGGGGGAGGGCAGATACGCAGTATTTT.

The CDR3 sequence: CASSPARDRGIPETQYF. The CDR3 coding sequence is TGTGCCAGCAGCCCCGCTCGGGACAGGGGGATTCCTGAGACCCAGTACTTC. The V and J genes are TRBV9 and TRBJ2-5; 11 bases fit TRBD1. V was pared by 4 bases and J by 5 bases, with 13 bases of the junction left unmatched. The germline gives CDR1 SGDLS, CDR2 YYNGEE. CDR3 length equals 17 residues.

CDR3 loop: CASSYSGASYNEQFF. Written as DNA, the CDR3 is TGTGCCAGCAGCTACAGCGGGGCCTCCTACAATGAGCAGTTCTTC. J is TRBJ2-1 and V is TRBV11-2; 7 bases match TRBD2. There are 15 residues in the CDR3. V shed 4 bases and J 0 bases; nucleotides not matched to a gene: 3. Germline V gives CDR1 SGHAT, CDR2 FQNNGV.

Here the CDR3 DNA reads TGTGCCTGGAGTGTACGACAGGGGATACAGCCCCAGCATTTT. This gives the protein CAWSVRQGIQPQHF. This rearrangement joins TRBV30 to TRBJ1-5; TRBD1 agrees at 8 bases. V lost 0 bases and J lost 7; bases outside the gene matches: 5. Per germline, CDR1 GTSNPN and CDR2 SVGIG (reference sequence). The CDR3 sequence is 14 residues long.

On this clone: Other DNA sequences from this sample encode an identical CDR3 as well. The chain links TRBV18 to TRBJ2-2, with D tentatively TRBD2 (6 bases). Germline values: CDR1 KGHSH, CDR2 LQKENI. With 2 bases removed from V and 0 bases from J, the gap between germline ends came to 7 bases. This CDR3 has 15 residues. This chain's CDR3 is CASSPGRPNTGELFF. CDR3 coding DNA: TGTGCCAGCTCACCAGGGAGGCCGAACACCGGGGAGCTGTTTTTT.

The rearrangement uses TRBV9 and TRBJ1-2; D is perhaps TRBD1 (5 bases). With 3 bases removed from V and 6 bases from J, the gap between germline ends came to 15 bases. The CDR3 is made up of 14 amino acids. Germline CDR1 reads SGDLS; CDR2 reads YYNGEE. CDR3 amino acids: CASSASQGWNGYTF. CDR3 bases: TGTGCCAGCAGCGCATCCCAGGGATGGAATGGCTACACCTTC.

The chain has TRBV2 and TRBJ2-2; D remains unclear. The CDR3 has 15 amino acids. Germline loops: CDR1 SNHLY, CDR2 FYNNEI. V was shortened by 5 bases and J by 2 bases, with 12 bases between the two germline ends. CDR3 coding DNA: TGTGCCAGCAGTCAGGCCCCGGGCAACACCGGGGAGCTGTTTTTT. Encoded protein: CASSQAPGNTGELFF. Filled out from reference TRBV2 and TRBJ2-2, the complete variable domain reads EPEVTQTPSHQVTQMGQEVILRCVPISNHLYFYWYRQILGQKVEFLVSFYNNEISEKSEIFDDQFSVERPDGSNFTLKIRSTKLEDSAMYFCASSQAPGNTGELFFGEGSRLTVL.

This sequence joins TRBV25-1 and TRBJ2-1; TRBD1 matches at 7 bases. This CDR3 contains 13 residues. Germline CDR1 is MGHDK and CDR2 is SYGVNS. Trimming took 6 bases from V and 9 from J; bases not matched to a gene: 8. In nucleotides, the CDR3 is TGTGCCAGCAGGTCGACAGGGCAGGGTGAGCAGTTCTTC. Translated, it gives CASRSTGQGEQFF.

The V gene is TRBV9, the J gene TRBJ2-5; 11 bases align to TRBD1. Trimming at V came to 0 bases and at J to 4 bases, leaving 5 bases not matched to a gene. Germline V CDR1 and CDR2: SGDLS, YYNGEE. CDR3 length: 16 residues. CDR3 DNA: TGTGCCAGCAGCGTAGCTACGGGACAGGGGGGAGAGACCCAGTACTTC. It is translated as CASSVATGQGGETQYF.

CDR3 in DNA: TGTGCCAGCAGTTTGGCTAGCGGGAGGGGATGGGAGACCCAGTACTTC. It specifies CASSLASGRGWETQYF. The rearrangement joins TRBV6-5 to TRBJ2-5, with 12 bases fitting TRBD2. Germline loops: CDR1 MNHEY, CDR2 SVGAGI. The CDR3 is made up of 16 amino acids. The trim removed 4 bases at V and 5 bases at J, leaving 8 bases unmatched.

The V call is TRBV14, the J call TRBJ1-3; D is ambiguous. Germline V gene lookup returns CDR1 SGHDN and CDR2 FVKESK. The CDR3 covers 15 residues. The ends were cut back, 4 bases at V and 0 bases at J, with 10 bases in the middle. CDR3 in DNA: TGTGCCAGCAGCCGCGGGATCTTCTCTGGAAACACCATATATTTT. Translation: CASSRGIFSGNTIYF.

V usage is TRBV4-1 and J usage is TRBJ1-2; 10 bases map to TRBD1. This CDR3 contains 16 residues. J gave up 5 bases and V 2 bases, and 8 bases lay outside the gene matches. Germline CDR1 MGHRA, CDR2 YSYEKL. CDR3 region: CASSQPGQGTRYGYTF. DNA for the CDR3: TGCGCCAGCAGCCAACCGGGACAGGGGACGAGATATGGCTACACCTTC.

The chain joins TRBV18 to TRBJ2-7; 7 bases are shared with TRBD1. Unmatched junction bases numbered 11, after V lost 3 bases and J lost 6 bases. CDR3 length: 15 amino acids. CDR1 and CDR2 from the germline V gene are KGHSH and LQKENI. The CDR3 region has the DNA TGTGCCAGCTCACCCGTCATGGACAGGACCAGCGAGCAGTACTTC. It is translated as CASSPVMDRTSEQYF.

In DNA, the CDR3 is TGTGCCAGCAGCTCCGGGACAGGGACCGCGGAGACCCAGTACTTC. Translating gives CASSSGTGTAETQYF. The gene calls are TRBV7-3 and TRBJ2-5, with 9 positions matching TRBD1. The V gene end was trimmed by 4 bases and the J gene end by 5 bases; junction bases not matched to a gene: 8. This CDR3 is 15 amino acids long. The germline gives CDR1 SGHTA, CDR2 FQGTGA.

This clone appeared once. The CDR3 loop reads CASSFGDRANQPQHF. Here the CDR3 DNA reads TGTGCCAGCAGTTTTGGTGACAGGGCCAATCAGCCCCAGCATTTT. This chain joins TRBV28 and TRBJ1-5, with 7 bases that match TRBD1. Germline loops: CDR1 MDHEN, CDR2 SYDVKM. This CDR3 has 15 residues. The ends lost 3 bases at V and 3 bases at J; junction bases unmatched: 5.